Below, 30 T cell receptor beta chains from the same sample are listed, as sequenced in a study of neurological immune-mediated disorders. Each CDR3 protein is one row after TCRdb ran MiXCR on the 5' RACE reads. The table records some 86,000 distinct CDR3 sequences, 2% to 3% of them present only once. Sequencing was performed on PBMCs. Receptors originate from a woman aged 30 to 39 with multiple sclerosis.

This clonotype was recorded many times. The chain combines TRBV28 with TRBJ2-6, with a possible D match to TRBD1 (7 bases). Germline loops: CDR1 MDHEN, CDR2 SYDVKM. This CDR3 contains 17 residues. Trimming pared 4 bases from V and 2 bases from J, leaving 15 bases between. CDR3 nucleotide sequence: TGTGCCAGCAGTTCGACAGGGAGGCCTCCTGGGGCCAACGTCCTGACTTTC. Amino acids: CASSSTGRPPGANVLTF.

This clonotype was found many times. V is TRBV24-1 and J is TRBJ2-3, with 11 positions matching TRBD2. The trim removed 9 bases at V and 3 bases at J, leaving 10 bases unmatched. The CDR3 is 16 residues long. CDR1 and CDR2 from the germline V gene are KGHDR and SFDVKD. The CDR3 DNA reads as TGTGCCACCTCAATACGTGGACTAGCGGGTACAGATACGCAGTATTTT. Its protein is CATSIRGLAGTDTQYF.

This clonotype appeared many times. The chain recombines TRBV5-6 with TRBJ2-3; TRBD2 matches 9 bases. J was trimmed by 0 bases and V by 1 base; bases with no gene match: 9. CDR1 is SGHDT, CDR2 YYEEEE, per germline. The length of the CDR3 is 18 residues. The CDR3, as DNA: TGTGCCAGCAGCTTGTTTTTAGCGGGAGAATCTAGCACAGATACGCAGTATTTT. Encoded protein: CASSLFLAGESSTDTQYF.

This clonotype was seen at least ten times. The chain couples TRBV20-1 to TRBJ2-1; 9 bases agree with TRBD2. The CDR3 extends over 14 amino acids. The J segment lost 9 bases and the V segment lost 6 bases, leaving 12 bases of the junction unmatched. CDR1 is DFQATT and CDR2 is SNEGSKA in the germline V gene (reference sequence). This chain's CDR3 is CSAPKLAGGGEQFF. Written as DNA, the CDR3 is TGCAGTGCCCCAAAACTAGCGGGCGGGGGTGAGCAGTTCTTC.

This clonotype was seen repeatedly, ten times or more. The chain has TRBV12-3 or TRBV12-4 and TRBJ2-6; 7 bases match TRBD1. The junction had 7 bases not matched to a gene; V was cut back by 6 bases and J by 2 bases. The CDR3 totals 16 residues. CDR3 nucleotides: TGTGCCAGCAGGGCTACAGGGGCCACTGGGGCCAACGTCCTGACTTTC. Translated: CASRATGATGANVLTF.

This clonotype was seen ten or more times. The DNA for the CDR3 is TGCAGTGCTAGAGAGGGGGCGCGGAACTATGGCTACACCTTC. It codes for CSAREGARNYGYTF. This chain uses TRBV20-1 with TRBJ1-2; a possible D gene is TRBD1 (6 bases). The V end was cut by 0 bases, the J end by 2 bases, with 10 bases between. The length of the CDR3 is 14 residues. Germline lookup yields CDR1 DFQATT and CDR2 SNEGSKA (reference sequence).

Ten or more counts support this clonotype. The rearrangement links TRBV7-2 to TRBJ2-7, with 7 bases matching TRBD2. Germline assignment: CDR1 SGHTA and CDR2 FQGNSA. V lost 3 bases and J lost 3; bases outside the gene matches: 5. This CDR3 is built from 14 residues. CDR3 sequence reads: CASSLGPSGYEQYF. In DNA, the CDR3 is TGTGCCAGCAGCTTGGGGCCTAGCGGCTACGAGCAGTACTTC.

Ten or more counts support this clonotype. The J gene is TRBJ1-2, the V gene TRBV7-2; 8 nucleotides line up with TRBD1. The germline gives CDR1 SGHTA, CDR2 FQGNSA. Unmatched junction bases numbered 9, after V lost 4 bases and J lost 8 bases. The CDR3 covers 14 residues. CDR3 sequence reads: CASSSSGGAGGYTF. In DNA form, the CDR3 reads TGTGCCAGCAGCTCCTCAGGGGGCGCAGGGGGCTACACCTTC.

This clonotype has a count of ten or more. The chain employs TRBV19 and TRBJ2-7; D possibly corresponds to TRBD2 (6 bases). CDR1 and CDR2 from the germline V gene are LNHDA and SQIVND (reference sequence). The CDR3 loop spans 12 amino acids. The V end lost 11 bases, the J end lost 7 bases, and 18 bases lay between the germline ends. The DNA of the CDR3 is TGTGCCTCCGGAGGGCCTTCGGGGGAGCAGTACTTC. This gives the protein CASGGPSGEQYF.

This clonotype was detected many times. The gene calls are TRBV9 and TRBJ2-2; no definite D call. Germline V CDR1 and CDR2: SGDLS, YYNGEE. V lost 1 base to trimming and J lost 2 bases, with 12 bases between them. This CDR3 spans 16 amino acids. The DNA of the CDR3 is TGTGCCAGCAGCGTAACTCTTTGGCCCAACACCGGGGAGCTGTTTTTT. Translation gives CASSVTLWPNTGELFF.

At least ten counts were recorded for this clonotype. The V and J genes are TRBV20-1 and TRBJ2-7, with 8 nucleotides matching TRBD1. The CDR3 has 14 amino acids. V was pared by 5 bases and J by 6 bases, with 12 bases of the junction left unmatched. Germline CDR1 and CDR2: DFQATT and SNEGSKA (reference sequence). For the CDR3, the DNA is TGCAGTGCTTTTGGACAGGGCGGGGCCCTCGAGCAGTACTTC. It translates to CSAFGQGGALEQYF.

In this sample, this clonotype turned up many times. This rearrangement joins TRBV7-2 to TRBJ2-1, with TRBD2 identical over 10 bases. Per the germline V gene, CDR1 is SGHTA and CDR2 is FQGNSA. CDR3 length: 16 residues. J lost 8 bases, V lost 5 bases, and 12 bases had no gene match. DNA for the CDR3: TGTGCCAGCAGCGTAGGGCTAGCGGGAGTTATGTATGAGCAGTTCTTC. Its protein is CASSVGLAGVMYEQFF.

This clonotype has at least ten counts. The genes are TRBV20-1 and TRBJ2-2, with D perhaps matching TRBD1 or TRBD2 (6 bases each). Germline CDR1 and CDR2: DFQATT and SNEGSKA (reference sequence). Trimming took off 6 bases at V and 7 bases at J, with 21 bases between the two ends. CDR3 size: 15 residues. This CDR3 is CSAPFGGPTHGELFF. The CDR3 bases are TGCAGTGCCCCGTTTGGGGGGCCTACTCACGGGGAGCTGTTTTTT.

CDR3 in amino acids: CASTPRPHYNEQFF. CDR3 nucleotide sequence: TGTGCCAGCACCCCGCGACCCCACTACAATGAGCAGTTCTTC. The V gene is TRBV7-2, the J gene TRBJ2-1; D gene ambiguous. CDR1 and CDR2 (germline): SGHTA, FQGNSA. The V end lost 7 bases, the J end lost 3 bases, and 13 bases lay between the germline ends. This CDR3 comprises 14 residues.

This clonotype was recorded at least ten times. The rearrangement links TRBV7-2 to TRBJ2-2, with 8 bases identical to TRBD2. CDR3 length equals 17 residues. CDR1 and CDR2 (germline): SGHTA, FQGNSA. V was clipped by 3 bases and J by 2 bases; unmatched bases: 8. CDR3 in amino acids: CASSLNEAGGNTGELFF. The CDR3 region has the DNA TGTGCCAGCAGCTTGAATGAGGCGGGAGGTAACACCGGGGAGCTGTTTTTT.

This clonotype was seen at least ten times. This rearrangement joins TRBV6-1 to TRBJ1-3, with D maybe TRBD1 (5 bases). The CDR3 totals 15 residues. The germline gives CDR1 MNHNS, CDR2 SASEGT. Trimming removed 6 bases at V and 0 bases at J, with 12 bases between. The CDR3 sequence: CASSAGPSSGNTIYF. In nucleotides, the CDR3 is TGTGCCAGCAGCGCGGGACCGAGCTCTGGAAACACCATATATTTT.

There are many counts of this clonotype. V and J are TRBV7-2 and TRBJ2-2, with D hard to call. CDR3 size: 16 residues. Trimming took off 2 bases at V and 0 bases at J, with 10 bases between the two ends. Germline CDR1 SGHTA, CDR2 FQGNSA. CDR3 sequence: CASSLFERTNTGELFF. CDR3 nucleotides: TGTGCCAGCAGCTTATTCGAGCGTACGAACACCGGGGAGCTGTTTTTT.

At least ten counts were recorded for this clonotype. The chain employs TRBV7-9 and TRBJ2-3; perhaps D is TRBD1 or TRBD2 (7 bases each). With 7 bases removed from V and 5 bases from J, the gap between germline ends came to 19 bases. The CDR3 loop spans 15 amino acids. Germline-derived CDR1 and CDR2 are SEHNR and FQNEAQ (reference sequence). CDR3 nucleotides: TGTGCCAGCAAGTTGGGGGCAGGGGGGGAAGATACGCAGTATTTT. It encodes CASKLGAGGEDTQYF.

This clonotype was counted at least ten times. V gene TRBV20-1 combines with J gene TRBJ2-1, with a weak D call TRBD1 (6 bases). Germline values: CDR1 DFQATT, CDR2 SNEGSKA (reference sequence). The CDR3 has 16 amino acids. V dropped 2 bases and J dropped 0 bases, with 14 bases sitting between them. The chain's CDR3 is CSARPGRDTSYNEQFF. In DNA form, the CDR3 reads TGCAGTGCTAGACCTGGCCGGGACACCTCCTACAATGAGCAGTTCTTC.

In this sample, this clonotype turned up many times. The V gene is TRBV19, the J gene TRBJ1-6, with D unclear. This CDR3 is built from 13 residues. Germline CDR1 is LNHDA and CDR2 is SQIVND (reference sequence). V was clipped by 8 bases and J by 7 bases, with 12 bases between them. CDR3 bases: TGTGCCAGTGCCAATCCGGGGAATTCACCCCTCCACTTT. This gives the protein CASANPGNSPLHF. Combining the CDR3 with reference TRBV19 and TRBJ1-6 gives the whole variable domain DGGITQSPKYLFRKEGQNVTLSCEQNLNHDAMYWYRQDPGQGLRLIYYSQIVNDFQKGDIAEGYSVSREKKESFPLTVTSAQKNPTAFYLCASANPGNSPLHFGNGTRLTVT.

In the case of this clonotype: With a much larger clone just one base away, this may be a read error. The rearrangement uses TRBV5-4 and TRBJ2-5; TRBD2 might be the D (5 bases). This CDR3 region has 11 residues. V gave up 6 bases and J gave up 5 bases, with 8 bases separating them. Germline CDR1 and CDR2: SGHNT and YYREEE (reference sequence). The CDR3 DNA follows: TGTGCCAGCAACGGCGGGGAGACCCAGTACTTC. This encodes CASNGGETQYF.

This clonotype was seen many times. The chain is built from TRBV7-8 and TRBJ2-1; a weak D match, TRBD1 (6 bases). The V gene lost 5 bases and the J gene lost 9 bases, with 26 bases spanning the gap. Germline V lookup: CDR1 SGHVS, CDR2 FQNEAQ. The CDR3 covers 17 residues. The CDR3 sequence: CASSPGPFRGGQSEQFF. Written as DNA, the CDR3 is TGTGCCAGCAGCCCCGGGCCCTTCAGGGGCGGCCAAAGTGAGCAGTTCTTC.

The chain joins TRBV20-1 to TRBJ2-7; 7 bases line up with TRBD2. Germline trimming cut 5 bases from V and 4 bases from J; bases unmatched to any gene: 14. Germline CDR1 and CDR2: DFQATT and SNEGSKA (reference sequence). This CDR3 has 15 amino acids. This CDR3 reads CSASPSGGSLYEQYF. CDR3 coding DNA: TGCAGTGCTTCCCCCTCTGGCGGGAGTCTTTACGAGCAGTACTTC.

This clonotype was seen repeatedly, ten times or more. The V call is TRBV20-1, the J call TRBJ2-7; D unclear. CDR1 is DFQATT, CDR2 SNEGSKA, per germline (reference sequence). Trimming cost V 2 bases and J 3 bases, with 5 bases left between them. This CDR3 spans 11 amino acids. The CDR3 DNA sequence: TGCAGTGCTAGAAATAACTACGAGCAGTACTTC. Its translation: CSARNNYEQYF.

This clonotype came up many times. This chain links TRBV20-1 with TRBJ1-5, with D perhaps matching TRBD1 (5 bases). Trimming shortened V by 6 bases and J by 0 bases, and 15 bases separated the two germline ends. This CDR3 has 15 amino acids. Germline CDR1 is DFQATT and CDR2 is SNEGSKA (reference sequence). In DNA, the CDR3 is TGCAGTGCAAGGGGAACGCCAGATAGCAATCAGCCCCAGCATTTT. Protein: CSARGTPDSNQPQHF.

This clonotype appeared many times. The V call is TRBV7-9, the J call TRBJ2-5; tentatively, D is TRBD1 or TRBD2 (5 bases each). Germline V gene lookup returns CDR1 SEHNR and CDR2 FQNEAQ (reference sequence). The CDR3 extends over 15 amino acids. V lost 4 bases and J 7 bases, leaving 19 bases between the germline ends. The CDR3 reads CASSSGTRSLGTQYF. The CDR3 nucleotides are TGTGCCAGCAGCTCTGGGACCCGTTCTTTGGGGACCCAGTACTTC. The variable domain in full, with the rest retrieved from reference TRBV7-9 and TRBJ2-5, is DTGVSQNPRHKITKRGQNVTFRCDPISEHNRLYWYRQTLGQGPEFLTYFQNEAQLEKSRLLSDRFSAERPKGSFSTLEIQRTEQGDSAMYLCASSSGTRSLGTQYFGPGTRLLVL.

This clonotype has ten or more counts. The rearrangement links TRBV5-5 to TRBJ1-2, with TRBD1 matching over 9 bases. Looked up from germline, CDR1 is SGHKS and CDR2 is YYEKEE (reference sequence). V lost 0 bases to trimming and J lost 5 bases; unmatched junction nucleotides: 2. CDR3 length: 14 residues. The chain's CDR3 is CASSLGGQGYGYTF. Written as DNA, the CDR3 is TGTGCCAGCAGCTTGGGAGGACAGGGGTATGGCTACACCTTC.

This clonotype was seen ten or more times. The chain carries TRBV7-6 and TRBJ2-3; the D is unclear. V was trimmed by 5 bases and J by 0 bases, leaving 6 bases between them. Per the germline V gene, CDR1 is SGHVS and CDR2 is FNYEAQ. CDR3 length equals 13 residues. The CDR3 sequence: CASSGVSTDTQYF. The CDR3 region has the DNA TGTGCCAGCAGCGGGGTTAGCACAGATACGCAGTATTTT.

Ten or more counts support this clonotype. This chain links TRBV28 with TRBJ2-1; 11 positions agree with TRBD2. Germline CDR1 MDHEN, CDR2 SYDVKM. This CDR3 is built from 16 residues. Trimming took 7 bases from V and 5 from J; bases not matched to a gene: 10. The CDR3 DNA follows: TGTGCCAGCATTACACTAGCGGGAGAAGGGGACAATGAGCAGTTCTTC. It encodes CASITLAGEGDNEQFF.

This clonotype appeared many times. The V gene is TRBV20-1, the J gene TRBJ2-2, with D unclear. Germline V gene data show CDR1 as DFQATT and CDR2 as SNEGSKA (reference sequence). This CDR3 has 13 residues. The CDR3 sequence is CSPMTVNTGELFF. The CDR3 DNA follows: TGCAGCCCCATGACGGTGAACACCGGGGAGCTGTTTTTT.